The entry that follows covers one T cell receptor beta chain sequence. Its target is unknown. Looked up from germline, CDR1 is LGHNA and CDR2 is YNFKEQ. This CDR3 comprises 17 residues. J lost 4 bases, V lost 2 bases, and 10 bases had no gene match. Expressed TCRB transcripts were sequenced, since all the RNA that had been isolated was reverse transcribed. Generated by immunoSEQ multiplex PCR, the TCRdb table keeps only in-frame clones and is missing some. The sample has 360,000 or so clones, about 18% seen once. The data derive from a study of beta chain features in type 1 diabetes. Study-wide results and limits: Diminished insertions and augmented deletions at VDJ junctions characterized type 1 diabetes patients.

Sorting produced populations that all topped 95% purity. The receptor comes from a woman between 18 and 29 years old in good health. Sequenced sample: naive CD4+ T cells from blood. The V and J genes are TRBV4-2 and TRBJ2-1, with 8 bases identical to TRBD2. DNA for the CDR3: TGTGCCAGCAGCCAACTGATACTAGCGGACATATACAATGAGCAGTTCTTC. Its translation: CASSQLILADIYNEQFF.